This passage covers 32 T cell receptor beta chains from one sample sequenced in a study of naive and memory T cell subsets. Study outcomes and limitations: Naive repertoires, especially CD8, held a few larger clonotypes, possibly memory cells re-expressing CD45RA.

What these receptors recognize is not known. The beta constant-region primer was an equimolar mix of two oligonucleotides covering TRBC1 and TRBC2. Nested alpha and beta constant-region primers with the SP2 primer drove four PCR rounds on ligated cDNA. MiXCR, applied by TCRdb to the UMI-ligation and nested PCR reads, yields one record per CDR3 protein. The data contain 150,000 or so distinct CDR3 sequences, approximately 22% of them singletons. Sequencing was performed on naive CD4+ T cells from blood. The receptors stem from a human donor in good health.

This clonotype was detected only a few times. The chain couples TRBV25-1 to TRBJ2-2; possibly TRBD1 for D (7 bases). Trimming took 0 bases from V and 7 from J, leaving 12 bases between them. Germline V gives CDR1 MGHDK, CDR2 SYGVNS. The CDR3 is 15 residues long. CDR3 sequence reads: CASSEYGRGVGELFF. The CDR3 coding sequence is TGTGCCAGCAGTGAATACGGCAGGGGGGTCGGGGAGCTGTTTTTT.

This clonotype was detected a few times. V usage is TRBV6-5 and J usage is TRBJ1-1; D perhaps matches TRBD1 (5 bases). Trimming took off 6 bases at V and 0 bases at J, with 14 bases between the two ends. In germline, CDR1 is MNHEY, CDR2 SVGAGI. This CDR3 spans 15 amino acids. The CDR3 coding sequence is TGTGCCAGCAGCCTCAGACAGTTATTGAACACTGAAGCTTTCTTT. This encodes CASSLRQLLNTEAFF.

This clonotype showed up just a few times. The V gene is TRBV20-1, the J gene TRBJ2-7; D gene uncertain. The V end was cut by 0 bases, the J end by 2 bases, with 11 bases between. CDR3 length: 14 amino acids. Germline V gene lookup returns CDR1 DFQATT and CDR2 SNEGSKA (reference sequence). CDR3 loop: CSAREVSTAYEQYF. CDR3 nucleotides: TGCAGTGCTAGAGAGGTGTCTACCGCCTACGAGCAGTACTTC.

This clonotype occurred a few times. This sequence joins TRBV28 and TRBJ2-5; TRBD1 matches 8 bases. Germline CDR1 MDHEN, CDR2 SYDVKM. CDR3 length: 18 residues. Losses at the gene ends were 6 bases for V and 0 bases for J; bases not matched to a gene: 15. The CDR3 protein is CASSYRVSGGPYQETQYF. The CDR3 coding sequence is TGTGCCAGCAGCTACAGGGTCTCAGGGGGCCCGTACCAAGAGACCCAGTACTTC.

This chain connects TRBV12-3 or TRBV12-4 to TRBJ1-6; D not resolved. The CDR3 sequence is 12 residues long. The ends were cut back, 3 bases at V and 7 bases at J, with 4 bases in the middle. The CDR3 protein is CASSFPNSPLHF. The CDR3 bases are TGTGCCAGCAGTTTTCCCAATTCACCCCTCCACTTT.

This clonotype showed up just a few times. The CDR3 nucleotides are TGCAGCGTGGACGGTGGGGATAGGACCTACGAGCAGTACTTC. As protein: CSVDGGDRTYEQYF. V is TRBV29-1 and J is TRBJ2-7; no firm D call. The CDR3 has 14 residues. The germline CDR1 and CDR2 sequences are SQVTM and ANQGSEA. V was pared by 6 bases and J by 2 bases, with 17 bases between.

The V and J genes are TRBV5-5 and TRBJ1-4; 9 bases align to TRBD1. This CDR3 comprises 15 residues. Germline V gene sequence: CDR1 SGHKS, CDR2 YYEKEE (reference sequence). V shed 3 bases, J shed 7 bases, and the junction held 7 bases outside the gene matches. DNA for the CDR3: TGTGCCAGCAGCTCTTCACAGGGGGCGGTTGAAAAACTGTTTTTT. Translated, it gives CASSSSQGAVEKLFF.

There are a few counts of this clonotype. This rearrangement joins TRBV29-1 to TRBJ2-7; a weak D match, TRBD2 (6 bases). This CDR3 is 11 amino acids long. Germline loops: CDR1 SQVTM, CDR2 ANQGSEA. V lost 7 bases to trimming and J lost 3 bases, with 10 bases between them. CDR3 residues: CSARRGYEQYF. CDR3 bases: TGCAGCGCCCGGCGGGGCTACGAGCAGTACTTC.

The rearrangement joins TRBV29-1 to TRBJ1-1; 7 bases map to TRBD1. V shed 6 bases and J 0 bases; nucleotides not matched to a gene: 7. The CDR3 is made up of 14 amino acids. The V gene's germline CDR1 is SQVTM and CDR2 ANQGSEA. Written as DNA, the CDR3 is TGCAGCGTAGTGGGACAGATCCTGAACACTGAAGCTTTCTTT. Its translation: CSVVGQILNTEAFF.

This clonotype was counted only a few times. The chain uses TRBV7-6 and TRBJ2-7; 10 bases are shared with TRBD2. Germline assignment: CDR1 SGHVS and CDR2 FNYEAQ. Trimming removed 5 bases from V and 0 bases from J; junction bases left unmatched: 4. This CDR3 is 15 amino acids long. CDR3 DNA sequence: TGTGCCAGCAGCCGACTAGCGGGTTCCTCCTACGAGCAGTACTTC. Translated, it gives CASSRLAGSSYEQYF.

The chain joins TRBV7-2 to TRBJ2-7; D not certain. The CDR3 runs 13 residues. Deletions cut 6 bases from V and 6 bases from J, with 15 bases between. CDR1 and CDR2 from the germline V gene are SGHTA and FQGNSA. This CDR3 reads CASRSDAVSEQYF. CDR3 DNA sequence: TGTGCCAGCAGATCCGACGCGGTCAGCGAGCAGTACTTC.

The chain joins TRBV7-2 to TRBJ2-1; 10 bases fit TRBD2. The V and J ends lost 3 bases and 5 bases, in that order; junction bases with no gene match: 7. The CDR3 consists of 16 residues. The germline gives CDR1 SGHTA, CDR2 FQGNSA. This CDR3 is CASSFVLAGINNEQFF. The CDR3, as DNA: TGTGCCAGCAGCTTCGTACTAGCGGGGATAAACAATGAGCAGTTCTTC.

In this sample, this clonotype turned up a few times. This sequence joins TRBV29-1 and TRBJ2-1; no definite D call. The CDR3 is made up of 14 amino acids. V was cut by 6 bases and J by 0 bases, with 12 bases left in between. Germline CDR1 is SQVTM and CDR2 is ANQGSEA. The CDR3 loop is CSVEAVGSYNEQFF. The CDR3 DNA follows: TGCAGCGTAGAGGCGGTGGGCTCCTACAATGAGCAGTTCTTC.

This clonotype was found a few times. The chain combines TRBV11-3 with TRBJ2-3, with TRBD2 as a possible D gene (5 bases). This CDR3 is 14 amino acids long. In germline, CDR1 is SGHNT, CDR2 YENEEA. V gave up 3 bases and J gave up 3 bases, with 10 bases separating them. CDR3 protein: CASSFTSTTDTQYF. The CDR3 coding sequence is TGTGCCAGCAGCTTCACTAGTACAACAGATACGCAGTATTTT.

This clonotype was recorded a few times. V usage is TRBV7-6 and J usage is TRBJ2-1, with D maybe TRBD2 (5 bases). V was clipped by 5 bases and J by 8 bases, with 22 bases between them. Germline V gene data show CDR1 as SGHVS and CDR2 as FNYEAQ. The length of the CDR3 is 16 residues. CDR3 sequence: CASSQSIIRGFHEQFF. In nucleotides, the CDR3 is TGTGCCAGCAGCCAGTCCATTATTCGCGGGTTCCATGAGCAGTTCTTC.

The J gene is TRBJ2-1, the V gene TRBV6-5; TRBD1 matches at 11 bases. J gave up 2 bases and V 4 bases, and 7 bases lay outside the gene matches. The CDR3 runs 17 residues. Germline V lookup: CDR1 MNHEY, CDR2 SVGAGI. The CDR3 sequence: CASSSLGQGAPYNEQFF. The CDR3 nucleotides are TGTGCCAGCAGTTCCCTTGGACAGGGGGCTCCCTACAATGAGCAGTTCTTC.

V gene TRBV2 combines with J gene TRBJ2-1; D perhaps matches TRBD2 (5 bases). The V gene lost 6 bases and the J gene lost 0 bases, with 9 bases spanning the gap. The germline V gene encodes CDR1 SNHLY and CDR2 FYNNEI. The CDR3 has 14 residues. CDR3 sequence reads: CASRGAGSYNEQFF. The CDR3 region has the DNA TGTGCCAGCAGGGGCGCGGGCTCCTACAATGAGCAGTTCTTC.

This clonotype was counted only a few times. The CDR3 loop is CASSPITYNEQFF. In DNA form, the CDR3 reads TGTGCCAGCAGCCCCATTACCTACAATGAGCAGTTCTTC. The genes are TRBV3-1 and TRBJ2-1; D uncertain. Germline values: CDR1 LGHDT, CDR2 YNNKEL (reference sequence). The CDR3 is made up of 13 amino acids. The V end was cut by 4 bases, the J end by 2 bases, with 6 bases between.

V gene TRBV30 combines with J gene TRBJ2-7; TRBD1 matches at 10 bases. Germline CDR1 GTSNPN, CDR2 SVGIG (reference sequence). The CDR3 is 13 amino acids. The CDR3 here is CVFSGQGSHEQYF. As DNA, the CDR3 is TGTGTCTTCTCGGGACAGGGGTCCCACGAGCAGTACTTC.

The chain carries TRBV27 and TRBJ2-3; the match to TRBD2 covers 8 bases. From germline, CDR1 is MNHEY and CDR2 SMNVEV (reference sequence). The V and J ends lost 7 bases and 2 bases, in that order; junction bases with no gene match: 5. This CDR3 region has 14 residues. The CDR3 is CASKLAGNTDTQYF. The CDR3 bases are TGTGCCAGCAAGTTAGCGGGAAACACAGATACGCAGTATTTT.

This sequence joins TRBV20-1 and TRBJ2-7; D gene unclear. V lost 1 base, J lost 7 bases, and 8 bases lay in between. The CDR3 sequence is 11 residues long. Germline assignment: CDR1 DFQATT and CDR2 SNEGSKA (reference sequence). The CDR3 nucleotides are TGCAGTGCTAGAGCAAGTGGGGAGCAGTACTTC. This sequence encodes CSARASGEQYF.

V usage is TRBV29-1 and J usage is TRBJ1-1; 7 nucleotides match TRBD1. V dropped 7 bases and J dropped 2; count of bases not matched to a gene: 7. Looked up from germline, CDR1 is SQVTM and CDR2 is ANQGSEA. CDR3 length: 13 residues. This CDR3 reads CSGNRGSNTEAFF. Here the CDR3 DNA reads TGCAGCGGGAACAGGGGATCTAACACTGAAGCTTTCTTT.

The genes are TRBV28 and TRBJ2-2; TRBD2 agrees at 12 bases. The CDR3 sequence is 19 residues long. From germline, CDR1 is MDHEN and CDR2 SYDVKM. V lost 5 bases, J lost 1 base, and 11 bases stayed unmatched. The CDR3 DNA sequence: TGTGCCAGCAGTAAGGGACTAGCGGGCATCTTATTGAACACCGGGGAGCTGTTTTTT. Amino acid sequence: CASSKGLAGILLNTGELFF.

The chain joins TRBV28 to TRBJ2-7; weak D call: TRBD1 (5 bases). CDR3 length: 12 amino acids. Germline CDR1 and CDR2: MDHEN and SYDVKM. V gave up 4 bases and J gave up 3 bases, with 7 bases separating them. CDR3: CASSSRGYEQYF. As DNA, the CDR3 is TGTGCCAGCAGTTCTAGGGGCTACGAGCAGTACTTC.

This clonotype has just a few counts. The V call is TRBV20-1, the J call TRBJ2-1, with 9 bases lining up with TRBD2. In germline, CDR1 is DFQATT, CDR2 SNEGSKA (reference sequence). J was trimmed by 6 bases and V by 0 bases; bases with no gene match: 6. The CDR3 consists of 15 residues. CDR3 coding DNA: TGCAGTGCTAGAGATCCGGCTAGCGGGATCAATGAGCAGTTCTTC. Its protein product is CSARDPASGINEQFF.

This clonotype was observed at least ten times. V usage is TRBV6-5 and J usage is TRBJ2-7; the D gene is possibly TRBD1 (5 bases). Trimming shortened V by 4 bases and J by 6 bases, and 10 bases separated the two germline ends. The CDR3 is 12 residues long. Germline V lookup: CDR1 MNHEY, CDR2 SVGAGI. The CDR3 is CASSSQGSEQYF. CDR3 DNA sequence: TGTGCCAGCAGTTCCCAGGGCTCCGAGCAGTACTTC.

This clonotype was seen more than once but under ten times. This chain links TRBV7-8 with TRBJ1-6; D gene unclear. Between the trimmed V and J ends, which lost 8 bases and 5 bases, there was a span of 13 bases. The CDR3 consists of 14 residues. Germline lookup yields CDR1 SGHVS and CDR2 FQNEAQ. The CDR3 sequence is CASARRRDNSPLHF. The CDR3 DNA sequence: TGTGCCAGCGCCCGACGGAGGGATAATTCACCCCTCCACTTT. The full variable domain, in which reference TRBV7-8 and TRBJ1-6 provide the parts outside the CDR3, is GAGVSQSPRYKVAKRGQDVALRCDPISGHVSLFWYQQALGQGPEFLTYFQNEAQLDKSGLPSDRFFAERPEGSVSTLKIQRTQQEDSAVYLCASARRRDNSPLHFGNGTRLTVT.

This clonotype was seen a few times. The chain recombines TRBV28 with TRBJ2-7; D gene unclear. The germline CDR1 and CDR2 sequences are MDHEN and SYDVKM. This CDR3 has 12 residues. Between the trimmed V and J ends, which lost 6 bases and 3 bases, there was a span of 9 bases. The CDR3 DNA is TGTGCCAGCAGGGCAAACGGCTACGAGCAGTACTTC. Protein: CASRANGYEQYF.

This clonotype was picked up a small number of times. The chain joins TRBV5-1 to TRBJ2-1; TRBD2 might be the D (5 bases). V was trimmed by 4 bases and J by 6 bases, leaving 8 bases between them. Per the germline V gene, CDR1 is SGHRS and CDR2 is YFSETQ. CDR3 length: 12 residues. This CDR3 is CASSQGLNEQFF. The CDR3 DNA sequence: TGCGCCAGCAGCCAAGGACTCAATGAGCAGTTCTTC.

Ten or more counts support this clonotype. The chain couples TRBV15 to TRBJ1-1; maybe TRBD1 (5 bases). The V and J ends lost 0 bases and 1 base respectively, with 12 bases between them. There are 16 residues in the CDR3. From germline, CDR1 is LNHNV and CDR2 YYDKDF (reference sequence). The CDR3 loop reads CATSRDFTGRNTEAFF. DNA for the CDR3: TGTGCCACCAGCAGAGATTTTACAGGCCGGAACACTGAAGCTTTCTTT.

Only a few counts were recorded for this clonotype. The rearrangement links TRBV5-1 to TRBJ2-1, with a possible D match to TRBD2 (9 bases). Trimming pared 6 bases from V and 9 bases from J, leaving 34 bases between. Germline assignment: CDR1 SGHRS and CDR2 YFSETQ. This CDR3 contains 19 residues. The CDR3 nucleotides are TGCGCCAGCACCGAAACAGGACAGGGACCGGGACTAGCTGTGCGTGAGCAGTTCTTC. Translating it yields CASTETGQGPGLAVREQFF.

A few counts support this clonotype. V is TRBV7-2 and J is TRBJ2-3, with D tentatively TRBD2 (5 bases). Looked up from germline, CDR1 is SGHTA and CDR2 is FQGNSA. There are 15 residues in the CDR3. Trimming cost V 5 bases and J 0 bases, with 12 bases left between them. For the CDR3, the DNA is TGTGCCAGCAGCCTTACTAGTATTAGCACAGATACGCAGTATTTT. Translated: CASSLTSISTDTQYF.